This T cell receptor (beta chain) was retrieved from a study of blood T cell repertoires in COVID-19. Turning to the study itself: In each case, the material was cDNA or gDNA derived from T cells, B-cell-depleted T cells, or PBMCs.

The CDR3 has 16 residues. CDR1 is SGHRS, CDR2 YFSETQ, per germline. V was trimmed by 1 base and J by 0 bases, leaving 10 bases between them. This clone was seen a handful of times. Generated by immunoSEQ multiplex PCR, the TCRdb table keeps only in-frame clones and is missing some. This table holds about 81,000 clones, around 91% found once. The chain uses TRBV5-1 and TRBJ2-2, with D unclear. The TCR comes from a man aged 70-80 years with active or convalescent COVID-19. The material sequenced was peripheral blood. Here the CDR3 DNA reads TGCGCCAGCAGCTTGAACAGCCCTGCGAACACCGGGGAGCTGTTTTTT. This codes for CASSLNSPANTGELFF. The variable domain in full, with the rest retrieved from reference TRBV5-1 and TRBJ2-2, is KAGVTQTPRYLIKTRGQQVTLSCSPISGHRSVSWYQQTPGQGLQFLFEYFSETQRNKGNFPGRFSGRQFSNSRSEMNVSTLELGDSALYLCASSLNSPANTGELFFGEGSRLTVL.